What follows are 17 T cell receptor beta chains derived from one specimen sequenced in a study of blood T cell repertoires in COVID-19. Clones were read by immunoSEQ multiplex PCR, and TCRdb kept only the in-frame ones, dropping some. The sample has some 240,000 clones, more than 75% seen once. Sequencing was carried out using peripheral blood. All receptors derive from a woman in her 70s with COVID-19, enrolled during active disease.

In nucleotides, the CDR3 is TGCGCCAGCAGCCAAGGTCTGGGCTACACTCGGGACAGGGGCTACACCTTC. This codes for CASSQGLGYTRDRGYTF. The chain is built from TRBV4-3 and TRBJ1-2; TRBD1 agrees at 8 bases. The CDR3 sequence is 17 residues long. The J segment lost 8 bases and the V segment lost 1 base, leaving 15 bases of the junction unmatched. CDR1 and CDR2 from the germline V gene are LGHNA and YSLEER.

The chain is built from TRBV30 and TRBJ1-5, with TRBD1 identical over 9 bases. The V gene end was trimmed by 0 bases and the J gene end by 8 bases; junction bases not matched to a gene: 5. The CDR3 is 14 amino acids. Looked up from germline, CDR1 is GTSNPN and CDR2 is SVGIG (reference sequence). The CDR3 loop reads CAWSVGTGQKPQHF. DNA of the CDR3: TGTGCCTGGAGTGTAGGGACAGGGCAGAAGCCCCAGCATTTT.

The chain carries TRBV12-3 or TRBV12-4 and TRBJ2-5, with D unresolved. This CDR3 has 13 residues. The germline V and J ends were trimmed by 5 bases and 5 bases, with 12 bases remaining between them. This CDR3 reads CASSPMFGETQYF. The CDR3 bases are TGTGCCAGCAGTCCCATGTTCGGGGAGACCCAGTACTTC.

The chain uses TRBV10-3 and TRBJ2-1; TRBD2 matches 14 bases. This CDR3 contains 15 residues. Unmatched junction bases numbered 11, after V lost 10 bases and J lost 9 bases. Germline lookup yields CDR1 ENHRY and CDR2 SYGVKD. The CDR3 loop reads CATGLAGGSYGEQFF. CDR3 DNA sequence: TGTGCCACCGGACTAGCGGGAGGATCTTATGGTGAGCAGTTCTTC.

This clone was counted once. This chain's CDR3 is CASSVGQSMNTEAFF. The DNA of the CDR3 is TGCGCCAGCAGCGTAGGACAGTCCATGAACACTGAAGCTTTCTTT. The chain is built from TRBV5-1 and TRBJ1-1; TRBD1 is a possible D gene (6 bases). Trimming stripped 4 bases from V and 0 bases from J, with 13 bases between. The CDR3 loop spans 15 amino acids. CDR1 is SGHRS, CDR2 YFSETQ, per germline. Full variable domain (rest looked up from reference TRBV5-1 and TRBJ1-1): KAGVTQTPRYLIKTRGQQVTLSCSPISGHRSVSWYQQTPGQGLQFLFEYFSETQRNKGNFPGRFSGRQFSNSRSEMNVSTLELGDSALYLCASSVGQSMNTEAFFGQGTRLTVV.

The chain recombines TRBV2 with TRBJ2-7, with TRBD2 identical over 11 bases. The CDR3 has 14 amino acids. Germline lookup yields CDR1 SNHLY and CDR2 FYNNEI. Germline trimming cut 6 bases from V and 4 bases from J; bases unmatched to any gene: 5. CDR3 sequence (DNA): TGTGCCAGCAGCAAGACTAGCGGGACTTACGAGCAGTACTTC. Its translation: CASSKTSGTYEQYF.

The V and J genes are TRBV5-1 and TRBJ2-1; 7 bases map to TRBD2. The CDR3 runs to 16 residues. CDR1 SGHRS and CDR2 YFSETQ come from the germline V gene. The ends lost 0 bases at V and 2 bases at J; junction bases unmatched: 5. The CDR3 coding sequence is TGCGCCAGCAGCTTGGAGGCTAGCGGCACCTACAATGAGCAGTTCTTC. It is translated as CASSLEASGTYNEQFF.

The chain employs TRBV28 and TRBJ2-5, with a weak D call TRBD1 (5 bases). The CDR3 length is 14 residues. V was pared by 7 bases and J by 4 bases, with 16 bases between. Germline V gene data show CDR1 as MDHEN and CDR2 as SYDVKM. CDR3 DNA sequence: TGTGCCAGCAAATCTAACAGGAAAAGAGAGACCCAGTACTTC. Amino acid sequence: CASKSNRKRETQYF.

The chain couples TRBV18 to TRBJ2-7; D is uncertain. Per the germline V gene, CDR1 is KGHSH and CDR2 is LQKENI. V lost 0 bases, J lost 3 bases, and 9 bases lay in between. The CDR3 is 14 residues long. The CDR3 DNA follows: TGTGCCAGCTCACCACCTGGGCAGTACTACGAGCAGTACTTC. Its translation is CASSPPGQYYEQYF.

This chain's CDR3 is CASSYFRGGGQPQHF. CDR3 nucleotide sequence: TGTGCCAGCAGTTACTTTAGGGGCGGGGGTCAGCCCCAGCATTTT. J is TRBJ1-5 and V is TRBV6-5, with D maybe TRBD1 (5 bases). This CDR3 spans 15 amino acids. CDR1 and CDR2 (germline): MNHEY, SVGAGI. With 1 base removed from V and 6 bases from J, the gap between germline ends came to 13 bases.

The CDR3 loop reads CASTEQGARGYTF. CDR3 coding DNA: TGTGCCAGCACCGAACAGGGGGCGCGAGGCTACACCTTC. This chain links TRBV12-3 or TRBV12-4 with TRBJ1-2; 9 bases line up with TRBD1. With V trimmed by 7 bases and J by 8 bases, 8 bases remained unmatched. The CDR3 covers 13 residues.

In this sample, this clone turned up once. The chain links TRBV28 to TRBJ2-5; 10 bases match TRBD2. The germline CDR1 and CDR2 sequences are MDHEN and SYDVKM. V gave up 4 bases and J gave up 4 bases; unmatched junction bases: 6. This CDR3 has 15 amino acids. The CDR3 loop reads CASSSSGRAGETQYF. CDR3 nucleotides: TGTGCCAGCAGTTCAAGCGGGAGGGCCGGAGAGACCCAGTACTTC.

The rearrangement uses TRBV4-3 and TRBJ1-1; the match to TRBD1 covers 8 bases. V gave up 0 bases and J gave up 0 bases; unmatched junction bases: 0. The CDR3 has 15 residues. Germline assignment: CDR1 LGHNA and CDR2 YSLEER. The DNA for the CDR3 is TGCGCCAGCAGCCAAGAGGACAGGGTGAACACTGAAGCTTTCTTT. Translating it yields CASSQEDRVNTEAFF.

The rearrangement links TRBV7-6 to TRBJ2-5; D gene uncertain. CDR1 is SGHVS, CDR2 FNYEAQ, per germline. V dropped 5 bases and J dropped 1 base, with 11 bases sitting between them. The CDR3 is made up of 14 amino acids. The CDR3 sequence is CASSGSATQETQYF. DNA of the CDR3: TGTGCCAGCAGCGGATCAGCGACCCAAGAGACCCAGTACTTC.

V and J are TRBV7-3 and TRBJ1-6; 7 bases map to TRBD1. The CDR3 totals 14 residues. V gave up 2 bases and J gave up 7 bases; unmatched junction bases: 2. CDR1 SGHTA and CDR2 FQGTGA come from the germline V gene. The CDR3 sequence: CASSLGTDNSPLHF. The CDR3 DNA is TGTGCCAGCAGCTTAGGGACAGACAATTCACCCCTCCACTTT.

The V call is TRBV20-1, the J call TRBJ2-5, with 8 bases aligning to TRBD2. The trim removed 3 bases at V and 1 base at J, leaving 4 bases unmatched. The CDR3 runs to 14 residues. CDR1 and CDR2 from the germline V gene are DFQATT and SNEGSKA (reference sequence). The CDR3 DNA reads as TGCAGTGCTAGTTTGGGACTAGGCCAAGAGACCCAGTACTTC. Translating gives CSASLGLGQETQYF.

This clone was seen only a few times. This chain joins TRBV9 and TRBJ2-2; TRBD2 might be the D (6 bases). CDR1 SGDLS and CDR2 YYNGEE come from the germline V gene. Trimming removed 0 bases at V and 0 bases at J, with 6 bases between. The CDR3 length is 15 residues. This chain's CDR3 is CASSVGRANTGELFF. The DNA of the CDR3 is TGTGCCAGCAGCGTAGGGAGGGCGAACACCGGGGAGCTGTTTTTT.